A selection of T cell receptor beta chains follows, all from one sample in a study of blood T cell repertoires in COVID-19. Assay: immunoSEQ multiplex PCR; the TCRdb copy retains only in-frame clones and omits some. The data show about 70,000 clones, with roughly 79% seen just once and 20% to 25% held by the top ten. Sequencing used peripheral blood. These receptors were collected from a woman in her 70s with acute or convalescent COVID-19. The CDR3 runs from the conserved cysteine through the conserved F or W.

TRBJ1-6,TRBV28,13,CASYRSYNSPLHF
TRBJ1-1,TRBV10-1,13,CASSPNRETEAFF
TRBJ1-4,TRBV6-1,17,CASSERAGGLLDEKLFF
TRBJ2-7,TRBV28,14,CASRGLAGTYEQYF
TRBJ2-7,TRBV6-2/TRBV6-3,14,CASSYPLGSTEQYF
TRBJ1-1,TRBV11-2,15,CASSPVRGKDTEAFF
TRBJ2-3,TRBV7-9,17,CASSFPLSGKSTDTQYF
TRBJ2-5,TRBV9,15,CASSVDDRGPETQYF
TRBJ2-3,TRBV11-3,16,CASSLGTSGSWGTQYF
TRBJ2-1,TRBV21-1,17,CASSAIAGPISYNEQFF
TRBJ2-2,TRBV7-3,15,CASSLGRGNTGELFF
TRBJ2-1,TRBV7-2,19,CASSLAQAGLTSSYNEQFF
TRBJ1-1,TRBV18,15,CASSPYRGRVTEAFF
TRBJ2-5,TRBV7-9,15,CASSLANRGKETQYF
TRBJ2-6,TRBV11-2,15,CASSLEGSGANVLTF
TRBJ2-1,TRBV5-5,17,CASSFLIQSRSYNEQFF
TRBJ2-3,TRBV4-2,15,CATQSQGKRTDTQYF
TRBJ2-7,TRBV19,11,CASRLAYEQYF
TRBJ2-3,TRBV5-1,15,CASSQQGKSTDTQYF
TRBJ1-2,TRBV30,12,CAWSVGPYGYTF
TRBJ2-7,TRBV18,16,CASSPPNRGAPYEQYF
TRBJ1-4,TRBV28,13,CASSPDRTEKLFF
TRBJ2-5,TRBV28,15,CASSLSPGLQETQYF
TRBJ2-2,TRBV28,17,CASSSSSGGENTGELFF
TRBJ1-2,TRBV5-8,14,CASSLARGTGGYTF
TRBJ2-3,TRBV7-9,17,CASSPGRSGSSTDTQYF
TRBJ2-4,TRBV9,18,CASSGFTGLAGGENIQYF
TRBJ1-1,TRBV28,13,CASSSGSYTEAFF
TRBJ2-7,TRBV29-1,12,CSVVAGAYEQYF
TRBJ1-1,TRBV7-3,13,CASSPDRVQGAFF
TRBJ1-5,TRBV7-8,12,CASSIELQPQHF
TRBJ2-1,TRBV6-2/TRBV6-3,15,CASSSAGRTYNEQFF
TRBJ2-3,TRBV7-9,17,CASSLALGLAETDTQYF
TRBJ2-7,TRBV19,13,CASSMAPSYEQYF
TRBJ1-6,TRBV27,14,CASSTTGINSPLHF
TRBJ1-5,TRBV28,16,CASSPGTGVSNQPQHF
TRBJ1-5,TRBV2,17,CASSQTPGTGSNQPQHF
TRBJ2-7,TRBV10-3,13,CASRGTGLYEQYF
TRBJ2-7,TRBV5-4,14,CASSSKAGNHEQYF
TRBJ1-5,TRBV27,13,CASSLVGGQPQHF
TRBJ1-5,TRBV7-2,13,CASSERRGQPQHF
TRBJ1-2,TRBV13,14,CASSYENGVYGYTF
TRBJ1-1,TRBV28,13,CASSLLTDRGAFF
TRBJ1-5,TRBV27,17,CASSLGGRGRANQPQHF
TRBJ2-5,TRBV7-9,18,CASSLAATSGKRIETQYF
TRBJ1-2,TRBV11-1,15,CASSLTTAQGYGYTF
TRBJ2-1,TRBV28,15,CASSFKVGVVREQFF
TRBJ1-1,TRBV7-2,14,CASSSTAGFTEAFF
TRBJ2-2,TRBV7-8,14,CASSLLYDTGELFF
TRBJ2-1,TRBV27,13,CASSAAQGLFQFF
TRBJ1-2,TRBV5-5,15,CASTLVGQGGYGYTF
TRBJ1-2,TRBV10-3,14,CASQDGGGRHGYTF
TRBJ1-5,TRBV5-6,16,CASSFGAGAPSWPQHF
TRBJ2-1,TRBV27,14,CASSLAGGPNEQFF
TRBJ2-7,TRBV28,10,CASSLTNKYF
TRBJ1-5,TRBV2,16,CASSAQGARDNQPQHF
TRBJ2-7,TRBV5-7,16,CASSFQSGRKPGEQYF
TRBJ2-3,TRBV7-9,14,CASSLTGSTDTQYF
TRBJ2-1,TRBV18,15,CASSTRAGGLNEQFF